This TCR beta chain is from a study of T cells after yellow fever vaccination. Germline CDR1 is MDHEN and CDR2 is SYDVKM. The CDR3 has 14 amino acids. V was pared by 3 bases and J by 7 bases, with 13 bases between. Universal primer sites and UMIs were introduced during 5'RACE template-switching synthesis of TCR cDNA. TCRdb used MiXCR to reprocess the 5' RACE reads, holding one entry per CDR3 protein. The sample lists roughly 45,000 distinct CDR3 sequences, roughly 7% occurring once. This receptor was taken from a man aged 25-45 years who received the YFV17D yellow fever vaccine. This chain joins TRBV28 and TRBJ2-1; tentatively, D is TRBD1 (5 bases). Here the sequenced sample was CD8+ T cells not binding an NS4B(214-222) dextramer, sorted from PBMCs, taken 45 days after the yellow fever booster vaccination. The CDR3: CASSLAGYRNEQFF. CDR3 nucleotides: TGTGCCAGCAGTTTGGCAGGGTATCGGAATGAGCAGTTCTTC.